The 19 T cell receptor beta chains in this list originate from one sample, sequenced in a study of monozygotic twins with inflammatory bowel disease. With the 5' RACE reads reprocessed, TCRdb shows one record per CDR3 protein and no DNA. The sample's table shows nearly 450,000 distinct CDR3 sequences. Sequences were obtained from blood. Source of these receptors: a human donor with ulcerative colitis or Crohn's disease, or a healthy co-twin of an affected twin (not recorded which).

The chain links TRBV3-1 to TRBJ2-2. The CDR3 contains 14 residues. Per the germline V gene, CDR1 is LGHDT and CDR2 is YNNKEL (reference sequence). CDR3 sequence reads: CASSQGRVTGELFF.

The chain joins TRBV5-6 to TRBJ1-1. The germline V gene encodes CDR1 SGHDT and CDR2 YYEEEE. The CDR3 length is 12 residues. The CDR3 loop reads CASSSQRHEAFF.

The rearrangement joins TRBV3-1 to TRBJ1-5; TCRdb selects TRBD1, and the lack of DNA leaves this call unchecked. CDR3 size: 16 residues. Germline CDR1 LGHDT, CDR2 YNNKEL (reference sequence). CDR3 loop: CASSQAGPTGNQPQHF.

V usage is TRBV18 and J usage is TRBJ1-5. CDR1 is KGHSH, CDR2 LQKENI, per germline. This CDR3 is built from 15 residues. The CDR3 here is CASSPRAAENQPQHF.

The rearrangement uses TRBV27 and TRBJ2-2. CDR1 MNHEY and CDR2 SMNVEV come from the germline V gene (reference sequence). The CDR3 extends over 14 amino acids. The chain's CDR3 is CASSWSGYTGELFF.

The J gene is TRBJ2-3, the V gene TRBV27; the TRBD2 assignment by TCRdb is unverifiable without DNA. The CDR3 is made up of 16 amino acids. From germline, CDR1 is MNHEY and CDR2 SMNVEV (reference sequence). Here the CDR3 reads CASSPTSGGSVDTQYF.

The chain couples TRBV5-1 to TRBJ2-7; TCRdb names TRBD1, which stays unverified in the absence of DNA. Germline lookup yields CDR1 SGHRS and CDR2 YFSETQ. The CDR3 covers 14 residues. This chain's CDR3 is CASRGAGQHYEQYF.

The rearrangement uses TRBV7-6 and TRBJ1-4; lacking DNA, the TRBD1 call made by TCRdb goes unchecked. This CDR3 has 16 residues. CDR1 SGHVS and CDR2 FNYEAQ come from the germline V gene. The CDR3 sequence: CASSSRARTTNEKLFF.

The J gene is TRBJ2-1, the V gene TRBV27; lacking DNA, the TRBD2 call made by TCRdb goes unchecked. The V gene's germline CDR1 is MNHEY and CDR2 SMNVEV (reference sequence). The CDR3 sequence is 14 residues long. The CDR3 spells CASYSSGGANEQFF.

This chain connects TRBV28 to TRBJ2-3; lacking DNA, the TRBD2 call made by TCRdb goes unchecked. The germline CDR1 and CDR2 sequences are MDHEN and SYDVKM. The CDR3 is made up of 14 amino acids. CDR3 region: CASSSGGAEDTQYF.

The chain couples TRBV7-8 to TRBJ1-4. The CDR3 extends over 15 amino acids. The germline gives CDR1 SGHVS, CDR2 FQNEAQ. The CDR3 sequence: CASSLNPGENEKLFF. Filled out from reference TRBV7-8 and TRBJ1-4, the complete variable domain reads GAGVSQSPRYKVAKRGQDVALRCDPISGHVSLFWYQQALGQGPEFLTYFQNEAQLDKSGLPSDRFFAERPEGSVSTLKIQRTQQEDSAVYLCASSLNPGENEKLFFGSGTQLSVL.

The chain carries TRBV5-4 and TRBJ1-1; TCRdb proposes TRBD1, but this gene call is untestable without DNA. The CDR3 covers 16 residues. The germline V gene encodes CDR1 SGHNT and CDR2 YYREEE (reference sequence). This CDR3 reads CASSQTGGVSWAEAFF.

The chain uses TRBV7-9 and TRBJ1-6. This CDR3 has 14 residues. CDR1 and CDR2 (germline): SEHNR, FQNEAQ (reference sequence). The CDR3 reads CASSSVNPNSPLHF.

The chain employs TRBV12-3 or TRBV12-4 and TRBJ2-1; the D call from TCRdb, TRBD2, cannot be confirmed without DNA. The CDR3 is 14 amino acids. This CDR3 is CASRRTSAYNEQFF.

The chain recombines TRBV24-1 with TRBJ2-3; TCRdb returns TRBD2, unconfirmable since there is no DNA. CDR1 and CDR2 from the germline V gene are KGHDR and SFDVKD. This CDR3 comprises 15 residues. This chain's CDR3 is CATSEASGSLDTQYF.

The chain links TRBV20-1 to TRBJ2-7; TCRdb names TRBD2, which stays unverified in the absence of DNA. Looked up from germline, CDR1 is DFQATT and CDR2 is SNEGSKA (reference sequence). CDR3 size: 13 residues. This CDR3 is CSAPGTSNYEQYF.

This rearrangement joins TRBV12-3 or TRBV12-4 to TRBJ1-1; TCRdb gives TRBD1 as the D gene, but with no DNA this cannot be confirmed. The CDR3 loop spans 15 amino acids. The CDR3 here is CASRTWTAENTEAFF.

The genes are TRBV11-2 and TRBJ2-5. The CDR3 loop spans 13 amino acids. Germline V CDR1 and CDR2: SGHAT, FQNNGV. The CDR3 is CASSLGDQETQYF.

The chain carries TRBV6-6 and TRBJ2-7; TCRdb proposes TRBD1, but this gene call is untestable without DNA. This CDR3 has 13 amino acids. Looked up from germline, CDR1 is MNHNY and CDR2 is SVGAGI (reference sequence). CDR3 loop: CASSSGQPGEQYF.